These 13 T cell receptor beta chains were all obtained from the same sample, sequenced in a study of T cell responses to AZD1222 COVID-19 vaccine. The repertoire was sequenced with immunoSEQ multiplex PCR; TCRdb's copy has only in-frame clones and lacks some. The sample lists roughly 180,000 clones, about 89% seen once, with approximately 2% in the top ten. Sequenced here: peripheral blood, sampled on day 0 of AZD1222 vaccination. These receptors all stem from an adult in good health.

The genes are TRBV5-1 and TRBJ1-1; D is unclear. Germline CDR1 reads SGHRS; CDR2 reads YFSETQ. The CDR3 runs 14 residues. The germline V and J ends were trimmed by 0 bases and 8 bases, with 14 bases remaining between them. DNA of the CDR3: TGCGCCAGCAGCTTGGGACGGGGTAGCGGAGAAGCTTTCTTT. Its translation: CASSLGRGSGEAFF.

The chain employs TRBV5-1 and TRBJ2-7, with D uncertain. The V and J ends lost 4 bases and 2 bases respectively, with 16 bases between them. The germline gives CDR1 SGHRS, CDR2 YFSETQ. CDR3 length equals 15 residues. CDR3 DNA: TGCGCCAGCAGCCGAGACCCAGCGCGCGCCTACGAGCAGTACTTC. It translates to CASSRDPARAYEQYF.

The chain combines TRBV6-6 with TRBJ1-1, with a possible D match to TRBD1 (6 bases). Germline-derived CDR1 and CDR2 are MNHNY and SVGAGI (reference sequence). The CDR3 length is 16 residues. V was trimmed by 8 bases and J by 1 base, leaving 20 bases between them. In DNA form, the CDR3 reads TGTGCCAGCGGGGACACCAAAGCGGGGCCGAACACTGAAGCTTTCTTT. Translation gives CASGDTKAGPNTEAFF.

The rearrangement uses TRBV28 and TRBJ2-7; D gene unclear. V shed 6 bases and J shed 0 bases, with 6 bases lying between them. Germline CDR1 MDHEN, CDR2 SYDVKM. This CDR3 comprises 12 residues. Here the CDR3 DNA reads TGTGCCAGCAGCCTTTTCTCCTACGAGCAGTACTTC. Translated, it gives CASSLFSYEQYF.

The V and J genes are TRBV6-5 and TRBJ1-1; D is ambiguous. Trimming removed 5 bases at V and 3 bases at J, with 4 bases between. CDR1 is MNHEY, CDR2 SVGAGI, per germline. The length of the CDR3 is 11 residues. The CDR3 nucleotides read TGTGCCAGCAGTCAGTACACTGAAGCTTTCTTT. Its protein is CASSQYTEAFF.

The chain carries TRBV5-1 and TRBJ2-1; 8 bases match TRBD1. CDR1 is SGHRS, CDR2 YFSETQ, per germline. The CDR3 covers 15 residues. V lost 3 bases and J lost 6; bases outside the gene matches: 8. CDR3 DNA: TGCGCCAGCAGCTCCCGGCAGGGGGCTGGCAATGAGCAGTTCTTC. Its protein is CASSSRQGAGNEQFF.

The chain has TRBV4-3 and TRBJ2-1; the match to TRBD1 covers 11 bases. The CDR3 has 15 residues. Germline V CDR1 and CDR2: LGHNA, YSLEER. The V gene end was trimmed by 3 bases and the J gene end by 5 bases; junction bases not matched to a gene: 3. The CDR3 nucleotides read TGCGCCAGCAGCCAGCCGGGACAGGGGGACAATGAGCAGTTCTTC. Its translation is CASSQPGQGDNEQFF.

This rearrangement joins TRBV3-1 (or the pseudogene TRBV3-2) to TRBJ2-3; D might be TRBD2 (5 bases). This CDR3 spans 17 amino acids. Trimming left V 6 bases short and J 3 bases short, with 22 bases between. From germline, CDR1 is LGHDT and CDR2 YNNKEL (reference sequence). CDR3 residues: CASRPIIQRSRTDTQYF. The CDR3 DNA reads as TGTGCCAGCAGACCTATAATCCAGCGGAGCCGAACAGATACGCAGTATTTT.

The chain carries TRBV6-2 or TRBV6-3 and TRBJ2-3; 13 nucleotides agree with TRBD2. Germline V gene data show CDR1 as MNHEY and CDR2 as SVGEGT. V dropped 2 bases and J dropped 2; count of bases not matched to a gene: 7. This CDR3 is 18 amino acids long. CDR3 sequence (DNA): TGTGCCAGCAGTTACAAGACTAGCGGGAGGCTCATCACAGATACGCAGTATTTT. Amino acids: CASSYKTSGRLITDTQYF.

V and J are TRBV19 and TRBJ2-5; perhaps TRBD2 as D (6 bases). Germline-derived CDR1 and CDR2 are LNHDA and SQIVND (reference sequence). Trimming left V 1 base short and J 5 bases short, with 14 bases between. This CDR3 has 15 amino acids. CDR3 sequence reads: CASSIAGTSSETQYF. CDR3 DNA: TGTGCCAGTAGTATAGCGGGGACTTCATCGGAGACCCAGTACTTC.

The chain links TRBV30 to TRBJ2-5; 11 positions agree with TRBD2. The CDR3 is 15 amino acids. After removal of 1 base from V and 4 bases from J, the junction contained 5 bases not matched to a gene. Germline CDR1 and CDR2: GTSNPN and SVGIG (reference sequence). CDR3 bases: TGTGCCTGGAGTGATAAGCTAGCGGGGGGAGAGACCCAGTACTTC. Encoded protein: CAWSDKLAGGETQYF.

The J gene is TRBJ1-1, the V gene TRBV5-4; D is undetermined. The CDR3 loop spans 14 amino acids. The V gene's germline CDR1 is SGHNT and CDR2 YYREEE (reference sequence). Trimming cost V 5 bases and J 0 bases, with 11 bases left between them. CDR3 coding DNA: TGTGCCAGCAGAAGGACGAGCATGAACACTGAAGCTTTCTTT. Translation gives CASRRTSMNTEAFF.

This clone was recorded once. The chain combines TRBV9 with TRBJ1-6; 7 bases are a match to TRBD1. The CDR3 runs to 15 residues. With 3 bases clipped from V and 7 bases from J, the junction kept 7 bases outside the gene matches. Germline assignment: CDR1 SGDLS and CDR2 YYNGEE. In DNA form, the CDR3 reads TGTGCCAGCAGCGCCACGGGACAGTTAAATTCACCCCTCCACTTT. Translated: CASSATGQLNSPLHF. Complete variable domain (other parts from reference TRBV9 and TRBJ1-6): DSGVTQTPKHLITATGQRVTLRCSPRSGDLSVYWYQQSLDQGLQFLIQYYNGEERAKGNILERFSAQQFPDLHSELNLSSLELGDSALYFCASSATGQLNSPLHFGNGTRLTVT.